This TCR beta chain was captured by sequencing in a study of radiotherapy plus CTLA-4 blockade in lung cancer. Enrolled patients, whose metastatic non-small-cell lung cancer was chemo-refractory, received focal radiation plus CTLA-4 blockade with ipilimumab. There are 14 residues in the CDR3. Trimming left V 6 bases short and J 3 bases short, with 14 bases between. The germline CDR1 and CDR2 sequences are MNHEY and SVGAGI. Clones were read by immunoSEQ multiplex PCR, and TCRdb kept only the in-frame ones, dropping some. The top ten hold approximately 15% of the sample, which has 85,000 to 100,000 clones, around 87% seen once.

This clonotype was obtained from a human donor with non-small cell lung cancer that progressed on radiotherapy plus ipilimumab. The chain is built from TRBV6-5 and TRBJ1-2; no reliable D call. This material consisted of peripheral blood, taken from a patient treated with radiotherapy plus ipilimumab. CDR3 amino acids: CASRKQRKDYGYTF. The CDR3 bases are TGTGCCAGCAGGAAACAGCGTAAAGACTATGGCTACACCTTC.